This is a list of T cell receptor beta chains from one sample in a study of cytomegalovirus exposure and HLA in healthy donors. Method: immunoSEQ multiplex PCR; TCRdb's copy keeps in-frame clones and lacks some. The sample records some 150,000 clones, 70% to 75% being singletons. Source material: PBMCs. These TCRs come from a human donor in good health. The CDR3 runs from the conserved cysteine through the conserved F or W. The D gene is left open where the match is weak. Part of the rows lack a size; the others show once, few, many or a class for expanded clones.

j_call,v_call,clone_size,d_call,cdr3_aa,cdr3_nt
TRBJ2-2,TRBV27,NA,NA,CASSFRRLLTGELFF,TGTGCCAGCAGTTTCCGGAGACTCCTCACCGGGGAGCTGTTTTTT
TRBJ1-1,TRBV19,NA,NA,CASSGMNTEAFF,TGTGCCAGTAGTGGCATGAACACTGAAGCTTTCTTT
TRBJ2-2,TRBV5-1,NA,NA,CASSGGTGELFF,TGCGCCAGTTCAGGGGGGACCGGGGAGCTGTTTTTT
TRBJ2-5,TRBV4-1,NA,NA,CASSQAPSSKETQYF,TGCGCCAGCAGCCAAGCGCCGAGTAGTAAAGAGACCCAGTACTTC
TRBJ2-3,TRBV4-2,NA,TRBD2,CASSQDRLAGTGRTDTQYF,TGTGCCAGCAGCCAAGATCGACTAGCGGGGACTGGACGCACAGATACGCAGTATTTT
TRBJ2-7,TRBV11-3,once,TRBD2,CASSSRGGTSAAYEQYF,TGTGCCAGCAGCTCCCGGGGGGGGACTAGCGCCGCCTACGAGCAGTACTTC
TRBJ2-1,TRBV5-1,few,NA,CASSFGGDEQFF,TGCGCCAGCAGCTTTGGAGGGGATGAGCAGTTCTTC
TRBJ2-7,TRBV27,NA,NA,CASSSRTAIYEQYF,TGTGCCAGCAGTTCCCGGACAGCCATTTACGAGCAGTACTTC
TRBJ2-7,TRBV28,NA,NA,CASSSTGGGNEQYF,TGTGCCAGCAGCTCTACAGGGGGAGGGAACGAGCAGTACTTC
TRBJ2-7,TRBV10-3,NA,TRBD1,CAILSGTGAYEQYF,TGTGCCATCCTTTCCGGGACAGGGGCCTACGAGCAGTACTTC
TRBJ2-4,TRBV6-1,NA,TRBD1,CASSELTGGDIQYF,TGTGCCAGCAGTGAATTGACAGGGGGGGACATTCAGTACTTC
TRBJ2-5,TRBV11-2,NA,NA,CASSLSSPETQYF,TGTGCCAGCAGCTTATCGAGCCCGGAGACCCAGTACTTC
TRBJ1-5,TRBV5-1,NA,TRBD1,CASSSTSDRSNQPQHF,TGCGCCAGCAGCTCGACATCGGACAGGTCCAATCAGCCCCAGCATTTT
TRBJ1-2,TRBV2,NA,NA,CASTSSGEGGGYTF,TGTGCCAGCACCAGTTCAGGGGAAGGGGGAGGCTACACCTTC
TRBJ2-1,TRBV15,NA,TRBD2,CATSRDLPGTSRYNEQFF,TGTGCCACCAGCAGAGATCTCCCTGGGACTAGCAGATACAATGAGCAGTTCTTC
TRBJ1-2,TRBV5-6,once,NA,CASSLGSGGDYGYTF,TGTGCCAGCAGCCTCGGATCCGGGGGTGACTATGGCTACACCTTC
TRBJ1-5,TRBV2,NA,NA,CASSVSNQPQHF,TGTGCCAGCAGTGTATCTAATCAGCCCCAGCATTTT
TRBJ1-1,TRBV6-6,NA,TRBD1,CASSPRGQNTEAFF,TGTGCCAGCAGTCCTAGGGGGCAGAACACTGAAGCTTTCTTT
TRBJ1-2,TRBV19,NA,NA,CASSAPGLF,TGTGCCAGTAGTGCTCCGGGACTCTTC
TRBJ2-5,TRBV5-1,once,NA,CASRQIGPGVVSSQETQYF,TGCGCCAGCAGGCAAATAGGGCCAGGGGTTGTCAGTTCCCAAGAGACCCAGTACTTC
TRBJ2-7,TRBV27,NA,TRBD2,CASSLSAGSYEQYF,TGTGCCAGCAGTTTATCAGCGGGAAGTTACGAGCAGTACTTC
TRBJ2-7,TRBV7-8,NA,TRBD2,CASSLDPSGGTSYEQYF,TGTGCCAGCAGCTTAGACCCTAGCGGGGGGACTTCCTACGAGCAGTACTTC
TRBJ2-2,TRBV2,NA,TRBD1,CASNRQGFLTGELFF,TGTGCCAGCAATAGACAGGGGTTTTTGACCGGGGAGCTGTTTTTT
TRBJ2-1,TRBV19,NA,TRBD2,CASSITSGRRDEQFF,TGTGCCAGTAGTATTACTAGCGGGAGAAGGGATGAGCAGTTCTTC
TRBJ1-1,TRBV25-1,NA,NA,CASSPRTESVTEAFF,TGTGCCAGCAGCCCCCGGACAGAAAGTGTCACTGAAGCTTTCTTT
TRBJ2-3,TRBV27,NA,NA,CASHDGGYHNTDTQYF,TGTGCCAGCCACGATGGGGGCTACCATAACACAGATACGCAGTATTTT
TRBJ1-1,TRBV29-1,NA,NA,CSANRPGMNTEAFF,TGCAGCGCCAACCGTCCAGGGATGAACACTGAAGCTTTCTTT
TRBJ1-4,TRBV5-6,few,NA,CASSFTGFATNEKLFF,TGTGCCAGCAGCTTCACCGGGTTTGCAACTAATGAAAAACTGTTTTTT
TRBJ2-7,TRBV6-6,NA,TRBD1,CASSYMGQGNPYEQYF,TGTGCCAGCAGTTACATGGGACAGGGGAACCCCTACGAGCAGTACTTC
TRBJ1-6,TRBV5-4,NA,NA,CASSLGGAASPLHF,TGTGCCAGCAGCTTGGGTGGGGCGGCTTCACCCCTCCACTTT
TRBJ2-3,TRBV27,NA,NA,CASSLLGGGITDTQYF,TGTGCCAGCAGTTTATTAGGGGGGGGGATCACAGATACGCAGTATTTT
TRBJ2-5,TRBV11-2,NA,NA,CASSYKETQYF,TGTGCCAGCAGCTACAAAGAGACCCAGTACTTC
TRBJ2-5,TRBV5-4,NA,NA,CASSPSGYGTQETQYF,TGTGCCAGCAGCCCCTCCGGATACGGGACTCAAGAGACCCAGTACTTC
TRBJ1-1,TRBV6-1,NA,NA,CASSRTLNTEAFF,TGTGCCAGCAGTCGGACACTGAACACTGAAGCTTTCTTT
TRBJ2-7,TRBV9,NA,NA,CASSPLAEHSYEQYF,TGTGCCAGCAGCCCCTTAGCGGAGCACTCCTACGAGCAGTACTTC
TRBJ1-1,TRBV5-1,NA,TRBD1,CASSLRGKTEAFF,TGCGCCAGCAGCCTCAGGGGGAAGACTGAAGCTTTCTTT
TRBJ2-7,TRBV4-2,NA,TRBD2,CASSQDRTSTSSCEQYF,TGTGCCAGCAGCCAAGACCGGACCTCGACTAGCTCCTGCGAGCAGTACTTC
TRBJ1-4,TRBV25-1,NA,NA,CASSPEGGSMTNEKLFF,TGTGCCAGCAGTCCTGAGGGGGGGTCGATGACTAATGAAAAACTGTTTTTT
TRBJ2-7,TRBV10-3,NA,NA,CAISEMNSEQYF,TGTGCCATCAGTGAGATGAACTCTGAGCAGTACTTC
TRBJ1-4,TRBV25-1,NA,NA,CASSDTANEKLFF,TGTGCCAGCAGTGATACTGCTAATGAAAAACTGTTTTTT
TRBJ2-2,TRBV7-9,NA,TRBD2,CASSHRGGTGELFF,TGTGCCAGCAGCCACCGGGGGGGAACCGGGGAGCTGTTTTTT
TRBJ2-7,TRBV18,few,TRBD2,CASSPSLAGGYYEQYF,TGTGCCAGCTCACCGAGTCTAGCGGGGGGGTACTACGAGCAGTACTTC
TRBJ2-7,TRBV28,NA,NA,CASSLSGLFPEQYF,TGTGCCAGCAGTTTATCGGGACTCTTCCCCGAGCAGTACTTC
TRBJ2-3,TRBV7-2,few,NA,CASSPDVVTDTQYF,TGTGCCAGCAGCCCAGATGTTGTCACAGATACGCAGTATTTT
TRBJ2-3,TRBV11-2,once,NA,CASSLSGASVTDTQYF,TGTGCCAGCAGCTTATCAGGGGCGTCAGTCACAGATACGCAGTATTTT
TRBJ1-4,TRBV15,few,TRBD1,CATRRDRTNEKLFF,TGTGCCACCAGAAGGGACAGGACTAATGAAAAACTGTTTTTT
TRBJ2-7,TRBV2,NA,NA,CASSEQVNSYEQYF,TGTGCCAGCAGTGAACAGGTGAACTCCTACGAGCAGTACTTC
TRBJ1-1,TRBV7-8,few,TRBD1,CASSLRETGRNTEAFF,TGTGCCAGCAGCTTACGAGAGACAGGGAGGAACACTGAAGCTTTCTTT
TRBJ1-6,TRBV5-4,once,TRBD1,CASSLGQGDNSPLHF,TGTGCCAGCAGCTTAGGACAGGGGGATAATTCACCCCTCCACTTT
TRBJ1-5,TRBV2,NA,NA,CASSELQIQPQHF,TGTGCCAGCAGTGAACTGCAGATTCAGCCCCAGCATTTT
TRBJ2-1,TRBV30,few,NA,CAWSEGPTVGEQFF,TGTGCCTGGAGTGAAGGCCCGACTGTCGGTGAGCAGTTCTTC
TRBJ1-2,TRBV6-5,NA,NA,CASSYLTRGANYGYTF,TGTGCCAGCAGTTACCTCACCCGGGGAGCCAACTATGGCTACACCTTC
TRBJ1-2,TRBV7-9,NA,NA,CASSLGGGYGYTF,TGTGCCAGCAGCTTAGGGGGCGGCTATGGCTACACCTTC
TRBJ1-2,TRBV4-1,once,NA,CASSQDSGSYGYTF,TGCGCCAGCAGCCAAGATTCGGGATCCTATGGCTACACCTTC
TRBJ2-6,TRBV29-1,NA,NA,CSVAGTPSTGANVLTF,TGCAGCGTAGCCGGGACACCGTCAACTGGGGCCAACGTCCTGACTTTC